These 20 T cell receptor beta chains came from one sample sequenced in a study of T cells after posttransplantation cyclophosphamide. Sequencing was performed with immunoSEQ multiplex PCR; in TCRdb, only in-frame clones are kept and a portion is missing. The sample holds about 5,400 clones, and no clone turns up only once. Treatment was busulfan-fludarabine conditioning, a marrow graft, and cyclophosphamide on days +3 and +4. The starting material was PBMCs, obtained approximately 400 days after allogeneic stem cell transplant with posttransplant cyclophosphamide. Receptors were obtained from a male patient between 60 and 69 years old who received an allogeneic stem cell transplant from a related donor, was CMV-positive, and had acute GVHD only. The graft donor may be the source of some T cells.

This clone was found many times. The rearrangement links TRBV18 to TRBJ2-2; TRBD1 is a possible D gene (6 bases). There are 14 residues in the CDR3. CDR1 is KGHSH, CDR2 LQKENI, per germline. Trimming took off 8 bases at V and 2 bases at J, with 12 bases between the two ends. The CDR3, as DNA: TGTGCCAGCGACCTGGACAGTAACACCGGGGAGCTGTTTTTT. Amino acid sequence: CASDLDSNTGELFF.

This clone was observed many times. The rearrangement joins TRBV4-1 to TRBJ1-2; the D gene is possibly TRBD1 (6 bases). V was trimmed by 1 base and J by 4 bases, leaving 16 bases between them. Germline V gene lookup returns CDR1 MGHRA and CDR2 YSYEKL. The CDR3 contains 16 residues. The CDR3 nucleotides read TGCGCCAGCAGCCAAGGACAGGTTTTAAATGGCTATGGCTACACCTTC. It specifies CASSQGQVLNGYGYTF.

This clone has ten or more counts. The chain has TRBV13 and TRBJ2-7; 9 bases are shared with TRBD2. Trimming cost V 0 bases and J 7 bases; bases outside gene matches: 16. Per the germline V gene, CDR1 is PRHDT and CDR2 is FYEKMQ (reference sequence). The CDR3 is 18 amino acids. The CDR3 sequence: CASSLGLGPSGGRREQYF. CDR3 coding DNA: TGTGCCAGCAGCTTAGGCCTGGGTCCAAGCGGGGGGCGTAGGGAGCAGTACTTC.

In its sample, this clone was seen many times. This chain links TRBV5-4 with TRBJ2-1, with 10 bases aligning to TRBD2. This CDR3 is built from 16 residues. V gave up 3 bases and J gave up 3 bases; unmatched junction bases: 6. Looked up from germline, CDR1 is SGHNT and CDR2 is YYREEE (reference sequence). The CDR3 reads CASSWEVAGGYNEQFF. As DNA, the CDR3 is TGTGCCAGCAGCTGGGAGGTAGCGGGGGGCTACAATGAGCAGTTCTTC.

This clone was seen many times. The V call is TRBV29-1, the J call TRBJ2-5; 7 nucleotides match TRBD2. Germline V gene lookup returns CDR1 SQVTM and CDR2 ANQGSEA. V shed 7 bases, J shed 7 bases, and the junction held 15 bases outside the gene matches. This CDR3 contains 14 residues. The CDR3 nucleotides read TGCAGCGCCATGACTAGCACCCTGGAGGGGACCCAGTACTTC. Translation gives CSAMTSTLEGTQYF.

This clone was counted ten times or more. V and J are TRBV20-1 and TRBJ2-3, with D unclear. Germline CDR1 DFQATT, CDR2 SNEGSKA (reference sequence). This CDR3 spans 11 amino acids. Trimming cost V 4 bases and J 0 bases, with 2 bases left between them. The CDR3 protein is CSATSTDTQYF. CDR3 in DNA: TGCAGTGCTACTAGCACAGATACGCAGTATTTT.

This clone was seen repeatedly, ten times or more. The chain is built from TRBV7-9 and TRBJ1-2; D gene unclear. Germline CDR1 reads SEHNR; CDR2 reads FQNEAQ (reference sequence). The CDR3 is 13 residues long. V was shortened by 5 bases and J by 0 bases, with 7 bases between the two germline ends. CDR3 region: CASSEQPNYGYTF. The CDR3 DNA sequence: TGTGCCAGCAGCGAACAGCCTAACTATGGCTACACCTTC.

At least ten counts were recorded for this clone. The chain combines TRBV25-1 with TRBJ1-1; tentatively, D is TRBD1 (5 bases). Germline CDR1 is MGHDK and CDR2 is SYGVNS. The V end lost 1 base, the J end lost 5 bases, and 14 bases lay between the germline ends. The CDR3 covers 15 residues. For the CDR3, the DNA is TGTGCCAGCAGTGAATTGGGGAATGCAGGGACTGAAGCTTTCTTT. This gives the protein CASSELGNAGTEAFF.

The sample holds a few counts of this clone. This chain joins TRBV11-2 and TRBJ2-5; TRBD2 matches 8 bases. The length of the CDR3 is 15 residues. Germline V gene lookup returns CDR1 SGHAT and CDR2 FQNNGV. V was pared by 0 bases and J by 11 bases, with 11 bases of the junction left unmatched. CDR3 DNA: TGTGCCAGCAGCTTAGAAGGCGGGGGGCGCGGTGAGCAGTACTTC. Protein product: CASSLEGGGRGEQYF.

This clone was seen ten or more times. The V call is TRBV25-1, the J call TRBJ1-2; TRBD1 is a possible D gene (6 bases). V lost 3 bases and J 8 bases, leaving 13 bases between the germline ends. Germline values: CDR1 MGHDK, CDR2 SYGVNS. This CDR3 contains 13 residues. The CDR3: CASSEGAMGGYTF. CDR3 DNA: TGTGCCAGCAGTGAGGGGGCGATGGGAGGCTACACCTTC.

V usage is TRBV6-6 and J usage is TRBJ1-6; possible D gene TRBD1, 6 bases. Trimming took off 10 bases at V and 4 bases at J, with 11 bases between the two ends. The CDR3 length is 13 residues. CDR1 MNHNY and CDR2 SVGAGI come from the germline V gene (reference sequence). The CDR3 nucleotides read TGTGCCATAAGGGACATTTATAATTCACCCCTCCACTTT. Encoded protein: CAIRDIYNSPLHF.

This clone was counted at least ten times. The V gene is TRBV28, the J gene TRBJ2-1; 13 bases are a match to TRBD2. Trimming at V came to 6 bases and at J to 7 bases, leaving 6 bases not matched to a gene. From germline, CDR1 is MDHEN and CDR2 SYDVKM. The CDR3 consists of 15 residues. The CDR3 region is CASSPTSGGANEQFF. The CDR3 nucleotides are TGTGCCAGCAGCCCTACTAGCGGGGGGGCTAATGAGCAGTTCTTC.

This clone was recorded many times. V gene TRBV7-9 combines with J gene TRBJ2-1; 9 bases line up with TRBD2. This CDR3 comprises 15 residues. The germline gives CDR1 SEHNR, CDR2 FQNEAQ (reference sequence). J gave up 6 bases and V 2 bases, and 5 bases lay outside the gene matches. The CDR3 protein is CASSLRLADSNEQFF. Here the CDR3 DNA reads TGTGCCAGCAGCTTAAGACTAGCGGATTCCAATGAGCAGTTCTTC.

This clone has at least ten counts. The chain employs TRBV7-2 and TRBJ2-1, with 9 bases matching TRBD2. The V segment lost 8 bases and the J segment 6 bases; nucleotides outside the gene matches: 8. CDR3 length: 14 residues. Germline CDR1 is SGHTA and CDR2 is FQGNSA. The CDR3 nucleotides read TGTGCCAGCTTACTGGCGGGGGGGCTCAATGAGCAGTTCTTC. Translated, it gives CASLLAGGLNEQFF.

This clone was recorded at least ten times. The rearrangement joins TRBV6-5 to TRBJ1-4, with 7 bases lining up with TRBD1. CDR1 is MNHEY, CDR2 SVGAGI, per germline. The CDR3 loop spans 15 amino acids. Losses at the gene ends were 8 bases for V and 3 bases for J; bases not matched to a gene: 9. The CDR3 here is CASGRPGTANEKLFF. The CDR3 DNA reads TGTGCCAGCGGAAGACCCGGGACAGCTAATGAAAAACTGTTTTTT.

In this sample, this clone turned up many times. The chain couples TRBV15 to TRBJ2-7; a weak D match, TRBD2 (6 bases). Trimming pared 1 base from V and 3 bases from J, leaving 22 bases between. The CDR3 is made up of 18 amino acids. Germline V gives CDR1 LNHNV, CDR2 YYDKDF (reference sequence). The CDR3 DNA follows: TGTGCCACCAGCAGAGTGCCCTCGATCGGGGGACTCCTCTACGAGCAGTACTTC. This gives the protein CATSRVPSIGGLLYEQYF.

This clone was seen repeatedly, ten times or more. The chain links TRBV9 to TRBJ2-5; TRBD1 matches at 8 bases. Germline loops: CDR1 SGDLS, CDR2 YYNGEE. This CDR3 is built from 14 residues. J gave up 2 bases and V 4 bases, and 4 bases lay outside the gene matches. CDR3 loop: CASSRRTGQETQYF. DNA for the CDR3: TGTGCCAGCAGCCGCCGGACAGGGCAAGAGACCCAGTACTTC.

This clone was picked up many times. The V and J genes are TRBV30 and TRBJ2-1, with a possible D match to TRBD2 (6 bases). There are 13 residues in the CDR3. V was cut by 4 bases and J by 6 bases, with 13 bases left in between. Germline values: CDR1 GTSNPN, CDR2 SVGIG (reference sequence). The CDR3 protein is CAWTLEGFNEQFF. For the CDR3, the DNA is TGTGCCTGGACTTTGGAGGGCTTCAATGAGCAGTTCTTC.

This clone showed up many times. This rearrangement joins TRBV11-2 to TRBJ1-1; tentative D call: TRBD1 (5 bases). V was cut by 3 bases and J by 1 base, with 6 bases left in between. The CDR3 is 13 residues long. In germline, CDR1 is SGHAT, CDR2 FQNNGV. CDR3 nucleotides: TGTGCCAGCAGCTTTGGGGCGAACACTGAAGCTTTCTTT. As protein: CASSFGANTEAFF.

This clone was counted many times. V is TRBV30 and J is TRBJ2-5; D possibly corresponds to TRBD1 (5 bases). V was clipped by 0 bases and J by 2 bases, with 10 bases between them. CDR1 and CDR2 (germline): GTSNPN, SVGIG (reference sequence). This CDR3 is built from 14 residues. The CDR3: CAWSVKSGQETQYF. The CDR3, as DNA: TGTGCCTGGAGTGTTAAATCAGGGCAAGAGACCCAGTACTTC.